This T cell receptor beta chain was obtained from a study of blood T cell repertoires in COVID-19. Study context: Acute-phase and convalescent COVID-19 samples originated in the United States, Italy and Spain. From T cells, B-cell-depleted T cells, or PBMCs came the material, which was cDNA or gDNA.

Original data processing: Nucleated cell counts were estimated from reference gene primer amplification. Clones were sequenced by immunoSEQ multiplex PCR, and TCRdb holds only the in-frame ones, with some missing. For V, J and clone size, that table is used; D and trimming come from the DNA. The table includes about 240,000 clones, 70% to 90% detected once. With 0 bases removed from V and 7 bases from J, the gap between germline ends came to 8 bases. Germline CDR1 reads SGDLS; CDR2 reads YYNGEE. This CDR3 contains 14 residues. The chain is built from TRBV9 and TRBJ1-6; D not resolved. The clonotype originates from a woman in her 30s with acute or convalescent COVID-19. Sample: peripheral blood. The CDR3 loop reads CASSVGGENSPLHF. CDR3 nucleotides: TGTGCCAGCAGCGTAGGGGGAGAGAATTCACCCCTCCACTTT.